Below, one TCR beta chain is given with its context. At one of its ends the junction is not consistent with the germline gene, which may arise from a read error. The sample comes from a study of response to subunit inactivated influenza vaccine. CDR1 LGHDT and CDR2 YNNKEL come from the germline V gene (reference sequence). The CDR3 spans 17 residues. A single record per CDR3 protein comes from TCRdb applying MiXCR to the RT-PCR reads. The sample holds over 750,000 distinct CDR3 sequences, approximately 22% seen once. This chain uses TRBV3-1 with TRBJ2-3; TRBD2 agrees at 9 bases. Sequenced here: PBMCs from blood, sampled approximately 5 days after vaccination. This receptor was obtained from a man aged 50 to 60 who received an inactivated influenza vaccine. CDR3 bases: TGTGCCAGCAGCCCAGGGGGGCTAGCGGGAAGCACAGATACGAAGTATTTT. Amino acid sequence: CASSPGGLAGSTDTKYF.